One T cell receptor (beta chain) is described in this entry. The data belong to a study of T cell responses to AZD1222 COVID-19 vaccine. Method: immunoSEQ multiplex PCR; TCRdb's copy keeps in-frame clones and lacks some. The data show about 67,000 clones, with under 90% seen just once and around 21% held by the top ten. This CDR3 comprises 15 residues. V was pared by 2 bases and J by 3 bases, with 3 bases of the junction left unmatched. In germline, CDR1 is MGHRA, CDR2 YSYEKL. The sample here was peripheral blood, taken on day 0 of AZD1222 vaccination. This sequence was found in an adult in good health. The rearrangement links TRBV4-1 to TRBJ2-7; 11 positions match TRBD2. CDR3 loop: CASSQMTSGNYEQYF. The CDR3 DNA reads TGCGCCAGCAGCCAAATGACTAGCGGGAACTACGAGCAGTACTTC.